A selection of T cell receptor beta chains follows, all from one sample in a study of early T cells in non-severe SARS-CoV-2 infection. TCRdb re-analysed the 5' RACE reads in MiXCR, keeping a single row per CDR3 protein. The sample holds approximately 98,000 distinct CDR3 sequences, over 10% seen once. The specimen was whole blood. Receptor source: an adult who was a healthcare worker with PCR-confirmed SARS-CoV-2 infection or an uninfected control (not recorded which). Each CDR3 is given with its conserved first and last residue. D genes are given only for firm matches. Only some rows state a clone size, as once, few, many or a class for expanded clones.

NA	NA	TRBV11-2	TRBJ1-1	CAGKGGPSYTEAFF	TGTGCCGGCAAGGGCGGGCCTTCGTACACTGAAGCTTTCTTT
NA	NA	TRBV2	TRBJ1-2	CASSRETGIGYTF	TGTGCCAGCAGTCGAGAAACAGGGATCGGCTACACCTTC
many	NA	TRBV7-6	TRBJ2-7	CASSLAPVHEQYF	TGTGCCAGCAGCTTAGCCCCCGTCCACGAGCAGTACTTC
few	NA	TRBV5-1	TRBJ2-2	CASNHAGELFF	TGCGCCAGCAACCACGCCGGGGAGCTGTTTTTT
NA	NA	TRBV11-2	TRBJ2-7	CASSSRGPGSAYELYF	TGTGCCAGCAGCTCCAGGGGCCCGGGTTCGGCCTACGAGCTGTACTTC
NA	TRBD1	TRBV10-2	TRBJ2-1	CASSGPGQNNEQFF	TGCGCCAGCAGTGGCCCGGGACAGAACAATGAGCAGTTCTTC
many	NA	TRBV6-1	TRBJ2-1	CASSDNLAGSSYNEQFF	TGTGCCAGCAGTGATAATTTGGCGGGAAGCTCCTACAATGAGCAGTTCTTC
NA	TRBD1	TRBV20-1	TRBJ1-2	CSARSGTGGGEDGYTF	TGCAGTGCTCGCTCCGGGACAGGGGGCGGGGAGGATGGCTACACCTTC
many	NA	TRBV12-3/TRBV12-4	TRBJ1-5	CASSLRGNNQPQHF	TGTGCCAGCAGCCTAAGGGGAAACAATCAGCCCCAGCATTTT
few	TRBD1	TRBV5-5	TRBJ1-5	CASGDRANQPQHF	TGTGCCAGCGGGGACAGGGCCAATCAGCCCCAGCATTTT
NA	NA	TRBV5-1	TRBJ2-3	CASSLEVGSSSDTQYF	TGCGCCAGCAGCTTGGAAGTAGGGAGTTCCTCAGATACGCAGTATTTT
NA	TRBD1	TRBV30	TRBJ2-6	CAWILTGGGFGANVLTF	TGTGCCTGGATATTAACAGGGGGAGGTTTTGGGGCCAACGTCCTGACTTTC
few	NA	TRBV3-1	TRBJ1-6	CASSQGRAGHSPLHF	TGTGCCAGCAGCCAAGGGAGGGCAGGACATTCACCCCTCCACTTT
NA	TRBD2	TRBV6-1	TRBJ2-3	CASSATSGGYGDTQYF	TGTGCCAGCAGCGCGACTAGCGGGGGGTACGGAGATACGCAGTATTTT
many	TRBD1	TRBV4-1	TRBJ1-6	CASSQEGQGISPLHF	TGCGCCAGCAGCCAAGAAGGACAGGGGATTTCACCCCTCCACTTT
many	TRBD2	TRBV5-1	TRBJ2-1	CASSLGGTSSTEQFF	TGCGCCAGCAGCTTGGGGGGGACTAGCTCGACTGAGCAGTTCTTC
NA	NA	TRBV7-9	TRBJ1-2	CASSLAGIGYTF	TGTGCCAGCAGCTTAGCCGGGATTGGCTACACCTTC
many	NA	TRBV7-8	TRBJ1-1	CASSLARGERTEAFF	TGTGCCAGCAGCTTAGCGCGGGGGGAAAGGACTGAAGCTTTCTTT
many	NA	TRBV30	TRBJ1-1	CAWQLDRMNTEAFF	TGTGCCTGGCAATTGGACAGAATGAACACTGAAGCTTTCTTT
few	NA	TRBV5-4	TRBJ2-1	CASSPGRRADYNEQFF	TGTGCCAGCAGTCCCGGACGCAGAGCTGACTACAATGAGCAGTTCTTC
many	TRBD1	TRBV10-3	TRBJ2-7	CAISESRQGQDEQYF	TGTGCCATCAGTGAGTCCAGACAGGGCCAGGACGAGCAGTACTTC
NA	NA	TRBV18	TRBJ1-1	CASSPHVRGRGTEAFF	TGTGCCAGCTCACCCCACGTTAGGGGCAGGGGCACTGAAGCTTTCTTT
NA	TRBD1	TRBV11-3	TRBJ1-1	CASSIRQGGTEAFF	TGTGCCAGCAGCATCCGACAGGGGGGAACTGAAGCTTTCTTT
many	NA	TRBV5-4	TRBJ1-2	CASSLVGSSLSGYTF	TGTGCCAGCAGCTTGGTGGGGAGCTCTCTGAGTGGCTACACCTTC
NA	TRBD2	TRBV5-1	TRBJ2-1	CASSLAPSGINEQFF	TGCGCCAGCAGCTTGGCCCCTAGCGGGATAAATGAGCAGTTCTTC
few	NA	TRBV29-1	TRBJ2-7	CSVRRDYEQYF	TGCAGCGTTCGGCGGGACTACGAGCAGTACTTC
many	NA	TRBV19	TRBJ1-5	CASSVALRMGNQPQHF	TGTGCCAGTAGTGTGGCTCTTCGGATGGGCAATCAGCCCCAGCATTTT
NA	NA	TRBV6-1	TRBJ1-4	CASSEWSRGREEKLFF	TGTGCCAGCAGTGAGTGGAGTAGGGGAAGGGAAGAAAAACTGTTTTTT
many	NA	TRBV3-1	TRBJ2-7	CASRRRDSSYEQYF	TGTGCCAGCAGGCGTCGGGACTCCTCCTACGAGCAGTACTTC
NA	NA	TRBV7-9	TRBJ2-6	CASSPQPSHSGESGANILTF	TGTGCCAGCAGCCCTCAACCTTCCCACTCCGGCGAATCTGGGGCCAACATCCTGACTTTC
once	TRBD1	TRBV12-3/TRBV12-4	TRBJ2-1	CASRMTGYNEQFF	TGTGCCAGCAGAATGACAGGGTACAATGAGCAGTTCTTC
few	NA	TRBV3-1	TRBJ1-6	CASGGQNSPLHF	TGTGCCAGCGGAGGACAGAATTCACCCCTCCACTTT
NA	NA	TRBV20-1	TRBJ1-1	CSATGGGQTEAFF	TGCAGTGCTACCGGGGGGGGCCAGACTGAAGCTTTCTTT
many	NA	TRBV29-1	TRBJ1-5	CSASRGVDQPQHF	TGCAGCGCGTCCCGTGGAGTTGATCAGCCCCAGCATTTT
many	TRBD2	TRBV24-1	TRBJ2-1	CATSPTSGDLNEQFF	TGTGCCACCAGCCCCACTAGCGGGGATCTCAATGAGCAGTTCTTC
many	NA	TRBV7-3	TRBJ2-2	CASTNQGIAGELFF	TGTGCCAGCACCAACCAGGGTATCGCCGGGGAGCTGTTTTTT
few	NA	TRBV27	TRBJ1-4	CASRITGGEKLFF	TGTGCCAGCCGAATAACTGGGGGCGAAAAACTGTTTTTT
many	NA	TRBV6-5	TRBJ1-2	CASSYSRDKYYGYTF	TGTGCCAGCAGTTACTCTAGGGACAAGTACTATGGCTACACCTTC
NA	TRBD2	TRBV13	TRBJ2-1	CASSLRGGSGGNEQFF	TGTGCCAGCAGCTTAAGGGGCGGGAGTGGTGGCAATGAGCAGTTCTTC
few	TRBD2	TRBV29-1	TRBJ2-1	CSVEVGAGGPNEQFF	TGCAGCGTTGAAGTCGGAGCGGGAGGGCCAAATGAGCAGTTCTTC
many	NA	TRBV7-2	TRBJ1-2	CAIEKTGANYGYTF	TGTGCCATCGAGAAGACTGGGGCTAACTATGGCTACACCTTC
few	TRBD2	TRBV6-5	TRBJ2-1	CASSRAGLAVYNEQFF	TGTGCCAGCAGTCGCGCAGGACTAGCGGTATACAATGAGCAGTTCTTC
NA	NA	TRBV28	TRBJ2-7	CASTGLDEQYF	TGTGCCAGCACAGGACTCGACGAGCAGTACTTC
NA	NA	TRBV20-1	TRBJ2-1	CSASAGGAYNEQFF	TGCAGTGCTAGTGCGGGCGGGGCCTACAATGAGCAGTTCTTC
few	NA	TRBV2	TRBJ2-2	CASSASRATGELFF	TGTGCCAGCAGTGCTAGCAGGGCCACCGGGGAGCTGTTTTTT
few	NA	TRBV29-1	TRBJ2-7	CSVEVVANEQYF	TGCAGCGTTGAAGTTGTTGCGAACGAGCAGTACTTC
NA	TRBD1	TRBV7-8	TRBJ1-1	CASSLGRGRVSEAFF	TGTGCCAGCAGCTTAGGCAGGGGGCGCGTCTCTGAAGCTTTCTTT
many	NA	TRBV21-1	TRBJ2-1	CASNPGTSGPYNEQFF	TGTGCCAGCAATCCCGGGACTAGCGGGCCGTACAATGAGCAGTTCTTC
NA	TRBD1	TRBV29-1	TRBJ2-5	CSVASGTVETQYF	TGCAGCGTCGCATCCGGGACAGTTGAGACCCAGTACTTC
NA	NA	TRBV12-3/TRBV12-4	TRBJ2-1	CASSIQVEQFF	TGTGCCAGCAGCATACAGGTCGAGCAGTTCTTC
few	NA	TRBV12-3/TRBV12-4	TRBJ1-5	CASSSDRQSSNQPQHF	TGTGCCAGCAGTTCCGACAGGCAGTCCAGCAATCAGCCCCAGCATTTT